Each of the 11 T cell receptor beta chains below was sequenced from the same sample in a study of Tregs in tolerant kidney transplant recipients. Clones were read by immunoSEQ multiplex PCR, and TCRdb kept only the in-frame ones, dropping some. Of some 100,000 clones detected, approximately 90% appear once; the ten largest clones hold roughly 0.61%. Input material: CD4+ T cells from blood. Receptor source: a human donor in good health.

The CDR3 region is CASSRNIGSGPGEQFF. The CDR3 nucleotides are TGCGCCAGCAGCCGGAACATTGGTAGCGGGCCAGGTGAGCAGTTCTTC. The V gene is TRBV4-1, the J gene TRBJ2-1; 7 positions match TRBD2. Germline CDR1 and CDR2: MGHRA and YSYEKL. The CDR3 contains 16 residues. V dropped 4 bases and J dropped 9; count of bases not matched to a gene: 15.

V usage is TRBV5-1 and J usage is TRBJ1-4; no definite D call. The CDR3 length is 14 residues. Germline CDR1 reads SGHRS; CDR2 reads YFSETQ. Trimming pared 5 bases from V and 0 bases from J, leaving 8 bases between. The CDR3 region is CASREAATNEKLFF. DNA of the CDR3: TGCGCCAGCAGAGAAGCTGCAACTAATGAAAAACTGTTTTTT. Looking up the rest from reference TRBV5-1 and TRBJ1-4 gives the full variable domain: KAGVTQTPRYLIKTRGQQVTLSCSPISGHRSVSWYQQTPGQGLQFLFEYFSETQRNKGNFPGRFSGRQFSNSRSEMNVSTLELGDSALYLCASREAATNEKLFFGSGTQLSVL.

CDR3 in amino acids: CAWSVGQTLREQYF. The CDR3 DNA reads as TGTGCCTGGAGTGTAGGGCAGACTCTACGAGAGCAGTACTTC. The V gene is TRBV30, the J gene TRBJ2-7; no reliable D call. This CDR3 spans 14 amino acids. V dropped 0 bases and J dropped 7 bases, with 16 bases sitting between them. Germline loops: CDR1 GTSNPN, CDR2 SVGIG (reference sequence).

The chain recombines TRBV9 with TRBJ2-2; D not certain. V was shortened by 2 bases and J by 4 bases, with 9 bases between the two germline ends. Per germline, CDR1 SGDLS and CDR2 YYNGEE. The CDR3 is 14 amino acids. CDR3 amino acids: CASSVQLATGELFF. CDR3 sequence (DNA): TGTGCCAGCAGCGTCCAATTAGCCACCGGGGAGCTGTTTTTT.

The V call is TRBV11-2, the J call TRBJ1-4; D perhaps matches TRBD1 (5 bases). V lost 0 bases, J lost 2 bases, and 10 bases lay in between. This CDR3 spans 16 amino acids. Germline CDR1 reads SGHAT; CDR2 reads FQNNGV. Here the CDR3 reads CASSLDRGRTNEKLFF. The CDR3, as DNA: TGTGCCAGCAGCTTAGATCGGGGCAGGACTAATGAAAAACTGTTTTTT.

The chain uses TRBV5-4 and TRBJ2-7; 11 nucleotides line up with TRBD2. The CDR3 extends over 15 amino acids. Germline values: CDR1 SGHNT, CDR2 YYREEE (reference sequence). Trimming at V came to 4 bases and at J to 2 bases, leaving 5 bases not matched to a gene. CDR3 loop: CASSHGTSGPYEQYF. The CDR3 DNA sequence: TGTGCCAGCAGCCACGGGACTAGCGGTCCCTACGAGCAGTACTTC.

The chain employs TRBV10-2 and TRBJ2-7; 11 nucleotides line up with TRBD1. J gave up 4 bases and V 6 bases, and 8 bases lay outside the gene matches. Germline values: CDR1 WSHSY, CDR2 SAAADI. This CDR3 has 15 amino acids. CDR3 bases: TGCGCCAGCAGGATTCCGGGACAGGGGGTTTACGAGCAGTACTTC. Translated: CASRIPGQGVYEQYF.

There are a few counts of this clone. The rearrangement joins TRBV15 to TRBJ1-5, with D maybe TRBD1 (5 bases). In germline, CDR1 is LNHNV, CDR2 YYDKDF (reference sequence). CDR3 length equals 14 residues. The ends were cut back, 1 base at V and 3 bases at J, with 7 bases in the middle. This CDR3 reads CATSRGQFNQPQHF. CDR3 nucleotides: TGTGCCACCAGCAGAGGACAGTTCAATCAGCCCCAGCATTTT.

This chain links TRBV9 with TRBJ1-1; D may be TRBD1 (6 bases). Germline assignment: CDR1 SGDLS and CDR2 YYNGEE. Trimming shortened V by 2 bases and J by 4 bases, and 12 bases separated the two germline ends. The CDR3 is 14 residues long. The CDR3 protein is CASSVNREGTEAFF. CDR3 DNA sequence: TGTGCCAGCAGCGTTAACAGGGAGGGCACTGAAGCTTTCTTT.

This clone was counted a few times. J is TRBJ1-6 and V is TRBV30; TRBD1 matches at 7 bases. The V and J ends lost 8 bases and 0 bases, in that order; junction bases with no gene match: 10. This CDR3 is 16 amino acids long. Per germline, CDR1 GTSNPN and CDR2 SVGIG (reference sequence). This chain's CDR3 is CARGGQSSSYNSPLHF. CDR3 in DNA: TGTGCCAGAGGGGGACAGAGCAGCTCCTATAATTCACCCCTCCACTTT.

The chain is built from TRBV7-2 and TRBJ2-1, with TRBD2 matching over 9 bases. The germline V gene encodes CDR1 SGHTA and CDR2 FQGNSA. The CDR3 spans 14 residues. The V and J ends lost 5 bases and 14 bases, in that order; junction bases with no gene match: 13. The CDR3 coding sequence is TGTGCCAGCAGCCCCGATCACCGTGTAGCGGGAGAGTTCTTC. Translated, it gives CASSPDHRVAGEFF.